These T cell receptor beta chains were read from a single sample in a study of response to subunit inactivated influenza vaccine. MiXCR was run by TCRdb on the RT-PCR reads, yielding one entry per CDR3 protein. The sample has under 950,000 distinct CDR3 sequences, around 21% seen once. Source: PBMCs from blood, taken roughly 5 days after vaccination. Receptors originate from a man in his forties or fifties who received an inactivated influenza vaccine. CDR3s leave out the opening cysteine and the closing phenylalanine or tryptophan. Each record gives: V gene, J gene, clone size, CDR3 protein. The listing skips clone size in some rows; elsewhere it reads once, few, many or a size class.

TRBV7-9,TRBJ2-6,NA,ASSLGLAGAGANVLT
TRBV11-2,TRBJ2-1,few,ASSPPSGGYEQF
TRBV4-3,TRBJ1-2,few,ASSQGSGGFGDYGYT
TRBV7-6,TRBJ2-1,many,ASSLVSGARRFEQF
TRBV7-9,TRBJ2-7,NA,ASTDRLVQY
TRBV12-3/TRBV12-4,TRBJ2-5,NA,ASSLTSGEVGTQY
TRBV24-1,TRBJ2-1,few,ATCPVGTSGYNEQF
TRBV3-1,TRBJ1-1,NA,ASSQEQEAF
TRBV25-1,TRBJ2-5,few,ASSEMAVQETQY
TRBV12-3/TRBV12-4,TRBJ2-1,few,ASVFPGTGYNEQF
TRBV5-5,TRBJ1-2,many,ASSLGLYGYT
TRBV5-1,TRBJ2-1,few,ASSGDESYNEQF
TRBV4-2,TRBJ1-1,many,ASSQDRTEAF
TRBV27,TRBJ2-3,few,ASSPAGVFQSKARADTQY
TRBV5-5,TRBJ1-6,NA,ASSLIRQTRYYNSPLH